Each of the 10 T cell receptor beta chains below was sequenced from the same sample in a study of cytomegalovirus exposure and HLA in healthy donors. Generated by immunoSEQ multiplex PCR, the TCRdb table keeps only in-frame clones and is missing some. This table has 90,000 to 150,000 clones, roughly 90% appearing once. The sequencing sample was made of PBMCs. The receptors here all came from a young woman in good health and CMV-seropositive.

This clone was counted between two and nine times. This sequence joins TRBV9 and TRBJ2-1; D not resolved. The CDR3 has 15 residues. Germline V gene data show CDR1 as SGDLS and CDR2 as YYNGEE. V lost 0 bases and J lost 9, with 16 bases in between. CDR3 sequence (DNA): TGTGCCAGCAGCGTAGGTGGTGGTAGTAAGATTGAGCAGTTCTTC. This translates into CASSVGGGSKIEQFF.

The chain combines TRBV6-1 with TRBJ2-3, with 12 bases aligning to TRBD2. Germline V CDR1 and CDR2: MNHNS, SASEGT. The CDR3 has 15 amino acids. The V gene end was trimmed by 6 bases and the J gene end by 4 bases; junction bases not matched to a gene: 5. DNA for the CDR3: TGTGCCAGCAGCTCTAGCGGGGGGGCGGCAGATACGCAGTATTTT. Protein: CASSSSGGAADTQYF.

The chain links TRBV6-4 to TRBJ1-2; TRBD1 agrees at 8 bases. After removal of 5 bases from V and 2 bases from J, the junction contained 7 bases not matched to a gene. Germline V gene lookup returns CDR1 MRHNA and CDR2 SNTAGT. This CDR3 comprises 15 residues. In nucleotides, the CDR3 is TGTGCCAGCAGTCGCGAACAGGGGGGAAACTATGGCTACACCTTC. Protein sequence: CASSREQGGNYGYTF.

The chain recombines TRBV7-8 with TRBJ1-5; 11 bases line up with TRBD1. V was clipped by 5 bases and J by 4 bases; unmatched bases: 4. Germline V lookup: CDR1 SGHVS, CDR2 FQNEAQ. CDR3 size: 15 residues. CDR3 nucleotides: TGTGCCAGCAGCGGGGGACAGGGGGGTAATCAGCCCCAGCATTTT. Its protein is CASSGGQGGNQPQHF. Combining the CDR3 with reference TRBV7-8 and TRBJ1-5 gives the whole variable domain GAGVSQSPRYKVAKRGQDVALRCDPISGHVSLFWYQQALGQGPEFLTYFQNEAQLDKSGLPSDRFFAERPEGSVSTLKIQRTQQEDSAVYLCASSGGQGGNQPQHFGDGTRLSIL.

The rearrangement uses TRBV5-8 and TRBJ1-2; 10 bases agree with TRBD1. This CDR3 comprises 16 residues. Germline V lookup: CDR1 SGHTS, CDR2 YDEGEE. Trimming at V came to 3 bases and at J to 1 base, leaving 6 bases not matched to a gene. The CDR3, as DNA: TGTGCCAGCAGCTGGACAGGGGGTACTCTTAACTATGGCTACACCTTC. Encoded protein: CASSWTGGTLNYGYTF.

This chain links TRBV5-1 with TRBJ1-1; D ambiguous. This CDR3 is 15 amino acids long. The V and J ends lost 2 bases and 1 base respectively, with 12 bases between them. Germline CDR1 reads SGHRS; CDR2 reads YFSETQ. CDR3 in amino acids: CASSFSRYRNTEAFF. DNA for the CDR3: TGCGCCAGCAGCTTTTCCCGGTATAGGAACACTGAAGCTTTCTTT. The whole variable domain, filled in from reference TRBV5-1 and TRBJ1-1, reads KAGVTQTPRYLIKTRGQQVTLSCSPISGHRSVSWYQQTPGQGLQFLFEYFSETQRNKGNFPGRFSGRQFSNSRSEMNVSTLELGDSALYLCASSFSRYRNTEAFFGQGTRLTVV.

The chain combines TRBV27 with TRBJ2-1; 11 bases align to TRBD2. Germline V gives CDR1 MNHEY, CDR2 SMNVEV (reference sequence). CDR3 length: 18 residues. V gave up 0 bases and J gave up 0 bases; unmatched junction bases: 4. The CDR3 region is CASSLSGLAGRSYNEQFF. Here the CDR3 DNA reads TGTGCCAGCAGTTTATCTGGACTAGCGGGTCGCTCCTACAATGAGCAGTTCTTC.

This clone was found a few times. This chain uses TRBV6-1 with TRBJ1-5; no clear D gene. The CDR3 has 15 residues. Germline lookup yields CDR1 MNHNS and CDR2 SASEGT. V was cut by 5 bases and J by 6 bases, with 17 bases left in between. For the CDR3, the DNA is TGTGCCAGCAGTACGATCGCCTCCGGCGGTCAGCCCCAGCATTTT. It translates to CASSTIASGGQPQHF.

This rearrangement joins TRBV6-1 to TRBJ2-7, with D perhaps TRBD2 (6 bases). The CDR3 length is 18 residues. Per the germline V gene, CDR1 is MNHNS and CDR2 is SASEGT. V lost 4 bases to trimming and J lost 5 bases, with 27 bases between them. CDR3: CASSAPTLTPGLTHEQYF. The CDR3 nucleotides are TGTGCCAGCAGTGCTCCAACACTGACACCGGGACTCACCCACGAGCAGTACTTC.

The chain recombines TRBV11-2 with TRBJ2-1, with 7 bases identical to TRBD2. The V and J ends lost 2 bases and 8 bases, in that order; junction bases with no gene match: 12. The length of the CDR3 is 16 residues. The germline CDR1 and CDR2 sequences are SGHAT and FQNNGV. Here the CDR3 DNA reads TGTGCCAGCAGCTTACCTGGGGCGGGAGAGGGGTATGAGCAGTTCTTC. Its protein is CASSLPGAGEGYEQFF.